A selection of T cell receptor beta chains follows, all from one sample in a study of post-analysis software for immune sequencing data. TCRdb fed the PCR reads into MiXCR, producing one record per CDR3 protein. The sample yields roughly 540,000 distinct CDR3 sequences, around a third seen once. Sequencing used blood. The receptors originated from a girl aged 2 to 17 with multiple sclerosis. Each CDR3 is given with its conserved first and last residue. A D gene is named only where the DNA matches it firmly. Size is stated for part of the rows, as once, few or many counts, or as a class when the clone is expanded.

j_gene,abundance,d_gene,v_gene,CDR3aa,CDR3nt
TRBJ2-5,NA,NA,TRBV7-9,CASSLVEGPQETQYF,TGTGCCAGCAGCTTAGTGGAGGGCCCACAAGAGACCCAGTACTTC
TRBJ2-5,NA,NA,TRBV20-1,CSGSTGPEETQYF,TGCAGTGGTTCGACAGGTCCAGAGGAGACCCAGTACTTC
TRBJ2-4,NA,NA,TRBV2,CASSMTGGASAKNIQYF,TGTGCCAGCAGCATGACAGGCGGGGCTTCGGCCAAAAACATTCAGTACTTC
TRBJ1-5,NA,TRBD1,TRBV5-6,CASSRDRNQPQHF,TGTGCCAGCAGCCGGGACAGGAATCAGCCCCAGCATTTT
TRBJ2-7,NA,TRBD2,TRBV4-1,CASSQDQAGGPYEQYF,TGCGCCAGCAGCCAAGATCAAGCGGGGGGGCCCTACGAGCAGTACTTC
TRBJ2-1,NA,NA,TRBV5-1,CASSPGSAHEQFF,TGCGCCAGCTCCCCAGGTAGCGCCCATGAGCAGTTCTTC
TRBJ2-4,many,NA,TRBV4-1,CASSQDTGGDIQYF,TGCGCCAGCAGCCAAGATACAGGGGGGGACATTCAGTACTTC
TRBJ2-7,few,TRBD1,TRBV12-3/TRBV12-4,CASSLQDRDSEQYF,TGTGCCAGCAGTTTACAGGACAGGGATTCCGAGCAGTACTTC
TRBJ1-1,NA,TRBD1,TRBV2,CASSEGDSQEAFF,TGTGCCAGCAGTGAAGGGGACAGCCAGGAAGCTTTCTTT
TRBJ1-6,NA,NA,TRBV6-6,CASVGQANSPLHF,TGTGCCAGCGTGGGGCAGGCCAATTCACCCCTCCACTTT
TRBJ1-1,few,TRBD1,TRBV5-1,CASRASRGRLTEAFF,TGCGCCAGCAGGGCGAGCAGGGGGCGCCTCACTGAAGCTTTCTTT
TRBJ2-5,few,NA,TRBV20-1,CSARDSGRETQYF,TGCAGTGCTAGAGATTCGGGAAGAGAGACCCAGTACTTC
TRBJ2-5,few,TRBD2,TRBV25-1,CASSDPASGGAGETQYF,TGTGCCAGCAGTGATCCGGCGAGCGGGGGGGCCGGAGAGACCCAGTACTTC
TRBJ2-3,NA,NA,TRBV5-1,CASSLGQAIITDTQYF,TGCGCCAGCAGCTTGGGACAGGCGATAATCACAGATACGCAGTATTTT
TRBJ2-1,few,NA,TRBV6-1,CASSEWTQSYNEQFF,TGTGCCAGCAGTGAATGGACACAATCCTACAATGAGCAGTTCTTC
TRBJ2-6,few,NA,TRBV7-3,CASSSASGAHRSGANVLTF,TGTGCCAGCAGCTCCGCGTCGGGGGCACACCGCTCTGGGGCCAACGTCCTGACTTTC
TRBJ1-2,NA,NA,TRBV25-1,CASSDTVITAGYTF,TGTGCCAGCAGTGATACGGTTATAACCGCGGGCTACACCTTC
TRBJ1-2,NA,NA,TRBV7-8,CASSLLAWGGDYTF,TGTGCCAGCAGCTTATTAGCGTGGGGCGGAGACTACACCTTC
TRBJ1-1,NA,NA,TRBV11-2,CASSYSLGQNTEAFF,TGTGCCAGCAGCTACAGCCTCGGGCAGAACACTGAAGCTTTCTTT
TRBJ2-3,few,TRBD1,TRBV29-1,CSGRTGDTQYF,TGCAGCGGGAGGACAGGAGATACGCAGTATTTT
TRBJ2-1,many,TRBD2,TRBV29-1,CSVLAVGSSYNEQFF,TGCAGCGTTCTAGCGGTTGGTAGCTCCTACAATGAGCAGTTCTTC
TRBJ2-7,NA,NA,TRBV7-3,CASSLVGVRDLTYEQYF,TGTGCCAGCAGCTTAGTTGGCGTCCGGGACCTAACCTACGAGCAGTACTTC
TRBJ1-4,NA,NA,TRBV18,CASSPEGEKLFF,TGTGCCAGCTCACCCGAAGGTGAAAAACTGTTTTTT
TRBJ1-2,NA,NA,TRBV18,CASSSGELPFYGYTF,TGTGCCAGCTCAAGCGGGGAGCTACCGTTCTATGGCTACACCTTC
TRBJ2-7,NA,NA,TRBV6-1,CASSDPSPSYEQYF,TGTGCCAGCAGTGACCCGTCCCCGAGCTACGAGCAGTACTTC
TRBJ2-7,NA,TRBD2,TRBV20-1,CSHTSGGAYEQYF,TGCAGTCACACTAGCGGGGGGGCCTACGAGCAGTACTTC
TRBJ1-4,NA,NA,TRBV7-9,CASSPAGQLTNEKLFF,TGTGCCAGCAGCCCCGCCGGACAGTTAACTAATGAAAAACTGTTTTTT
TRBJ2-7,few,NA,TRBV29-1,CSVGAGPYEQYF,TGCAGCGTTGGTGCCGGCCCCTACGAGCAGTACTTC
TRBJ2-1,few,TRBD1,TRBV4-1,CASSGSGGFRNNEQFF,TGCGCCAGCAGTGGCTCAGGGGGTTTTCGTAACAATGAGCAGTTCTTC
TRBJ2-4,NA,NA,TRBV20-1,CSARTHREAKNIQYF,TGCAGTGCGCGGACACACAGAGAGGCCAAAAACATTCAGTACTTC
TRBJ1-5,NA,NA,TRBV5-1,CASSFDPGNGQPQHF,TGCGCCAGCAGCTTTGACCCGGGCAATGGTCAGCCCCAGCATTTT
TRBJ2-3,NA,NA,TRBV6-4,CASSESRGSTQYF,TGTGCCAGCAGTGAATCGAGGGGGAGTACGCAGTATTTT
TRBJ2-1,few,NA,TRBV7-9,CASSLDRGFSEQFF,TGTGCCAGCAGCTTAGACAGAGGGTTCTCCGAGCAGTTCTTC
TRBJ2-7,NA,NA,TRBV24-1,CATSDSARVSSYNEQYF,TGTGCCACCAGTGATTCGGCTCGGGTAAGCTCCTACAATGAGCAGTACTTC
TRBJ2-6,NA,NA,TRBV6-6,CASIGGANVLTF,TGTGCCAGCATCGGTGGGGCCAACGTCCTGACTTTC
TRBJ2-3,few,TRBD2,TRBV5-4,CASSSEGTSGGPGTQYF,TGTGCCAGCAGCTCGGAAGGGACTAGCGGGGGGCCAGGGACGCAGTATTTT
TRBJ2-6,NA,TRBD1,TRBV7-9,CASSLLQGAESGANVLTF,TGTGCCAGCAGCTTATTGCAGGGGGCTGAGTCTGGGGCCAACGTCCTGACTTTC
TRBJ2-7,NA,NA,TRBV7-9,CASSLGTGGVEQYF,TGTGCCAGCAGCTTAGGGACAGGAGGGGTCGAGCAGTACTTC
TRBJ1-4,NA,NA,TRBV18,CASSPGQGPEKLFF,TGTGCCAGCTCACCAGGGCAGGGGCCCGAAAAACTGTTTTTT
TRBJ2-1,NA,NA,TRBV11-3,CASSPHGDGLGNEQFF,TGTGCCAGCAGCCCCCATGGGGACGGTTTGGGCAATGAGCAGTTCTTC
TRBJ1-2,NA,NA,TRBV7-3,CASSPAAGEDGYTF,TGTGCCAGCAGCCCCGCGGCCGGCGAAGATGGCTACACCTTC
TRBJ1-5,few,NA,TRBV20-1,CSASSEGGEQPQHF,TGCAGTGCTAGCAGTGAGGGGGGGGAACAGCCCCAGCATTTT
TRBJ2-1,NA,NA,TRBV20-1,CSAMWESSYNEQFF,TGCAGTGCGATGTGGGAGAGCTCCTACAATGAGCAGTTCTTC
TRBJ1-2,few,NA,TRBV12-3/TRBV12-4,CASSLQLHYGYTF,TGTGCCAGCAGTTTACAGCTCCACTATGGCTACACCTTC
TRBJ1-4,NA,NA,TRBV10-3,CAIRDSEEKLFF,TGTGCCATCAGGGATTCTGAAGAAAAACTGTTTTTT
TRBJ1-2,NA,NA,TRBV24-1,CATSETTGRGYTF,TGTGCCACCAGTGAGACAACAGGGCGTGGCTACACCTTC
TRBJ2-1,once,TRBD2,TRBV20-1,CSARTLAGSEQFF,TGCAGTGCTAGAACACTAGCGGGGAGTGAGCAGTTCTTC
TRBJ2-4,many,NA,TRBV2,CASSGSGPGNIQYF,TGTGCCAGCAGTGGGTCGGGCCCGGGAAACATTCAGTACTTC
TRBJ2-1,few,TRBD1,TRBV3-1,CASSPQGTGGINEQFF,TGTGCCAGCAGCCCCCAGGGGACAGGGGGTATCAATGAGCAGTTCTTC
TRBJ2-5,few,NA,TRBV10-3,CAIGRMQETQYF,TGTGCCATCGGCAGGATGCAGGAGACCCAGTACTTC
TRBJ1-1,NA,NA,TRBV5-1,CASSRLLPGRNTEAFF,TGCGCCAGCAGCAGGCTGTTACCGGGACGGAACACTGAAGCTTTCTTT
TRBJ1-1,NA,TRBD1,TRBV5-1,CASSLTGALNTEAFF,TGCGCCAGCAGTCTGACAGGGGCTTTGAACACTGAAGCTTTCTTT
TRBJ2-7,few,TRBD1,TRBV4-2,CASSPPGRNRDRDHEQYF,TGTGCCAGCAGCCCCCCCGGCAGGAACCGGGACAGGGACCACGAGCAGTACTTC